What follows are 12 T cell receptor beta chains derived from one specimen sequenced in a study of blood T cell repertoires in COVID-19. Assay used: immunoSEQ multiplex PCR; TCRdb lists only in-frame clones, some missing. The top ten clones hold less than 5.5% of a sample with roughly 200,000 clones, 82% of them seen once. The sequencing input was PBMCs or T cells enriched from blood (not recorded which). The source of these receptors is a woman aged 60-70 years with acute COVID-19.

The J gene is TRBJ1-1, the V gene TRBV4-3, with a weak D call TRBD1 (6 bases). This CDR3 is built from 14 residues. The germline gives CDR1 LGHNA, CDR2 YSLEER. The ends were cut back, 0 bases at V and 6 bases at J, with 11 bases in the middle. This chain's CDR3 is CASSQEQGIAEAFF. CDR3 bases: TGCGCCAGCAGCCAAGAGCAGGGGATTGCTGAAGCTTTCTTT.

The rearrangement links TRBV10-3 to TRBJ1-2; D is possibly TRBD1 (6 bases). V was trimmed by 4 bases and J by 3 bases, leaving 9 bases between them. This CDR3 region has 13 residues. Germline CDR1 and CDR2: ENHRY and SYGVKD. The CDR3 DNA sequence: TGTGCCATCAGTGTAGAGGGGGACTATGGCTACACCTTC. Amino acids: CAISVEGDYGYTF.

V and J are TRBV6-5 and TRBJ2-7, with 8 bases identical to TRBD2. This CDR3 is built from 15 residues. The junction had 6 bases not matched to a gene; V was cut back by 1 base and J by 4 bases. The V gene's germline CDR1 is MNHEY and CDR2 SVGAGI. DNA for the CDR3: TGTGCCAGCAGTTACTTTTCTAGCGGGCTTTACGAGCAGTACTTC. Translating it yields CASSYFSSGLYEQYF.

This clone was counted a single time. This chain links TRBV27 with TRBJ2-7; TRBD2 matches 7 bases. The CDR3 runs 16 residues. Germline CDR1 is MNHEY and CDR2 is SMNVEV (reference sequence). The ends lost 3 bases at V and 7 bases at J; junction bases unmatched: 15. CDR3 nucleotide sequence: TGTGCCAGCAGTTTGGGGGTTGGGATCCGGGGGGAAGAGCAGTACTTC. It translates to CASSLGVGIRGEEQYF.

This sequence joins TRBV4-3 and TRBJ2-1, with unresolved D. From germline, CDR1 is LGHNA and CDR2 YSLEER. This CDR3 is 15 amino acids long. V lost 0 bases, J lost 0 bases, and 6 bases lay in between. CDR3 protein: CASSQDLYSYNEQFF. As DNA, the CDR3 is TGCGCCAGCAGCCAAGATTTATACTCCTACAATGAGCAGTTCTTC.

V usage is TRBV3-1 (or the pseudogene TRBV3-2) and J usage is TRBJ1-1; TRBD1 aligns across 8 bases. The CDR3 contains 16 residues. Germline CDR1 is LGHDT and CDR2 is YNNKEL (reference sequence). The V and J ends lost 3 bases and 1 base, in that order; junction bases with no gene match: 7. DNA of the CDR3: TGTGCCAGCAGCCAGGTTACAGGGGGGGAGAACACTGAAGCTTTCTTT. It yields the protein CASSQVTGGENTEAFF.

The table lists this clone with a few counts. This rearrangement joins TRBV5-1 to TRBJ2-7, with 9 bases aligning to TRBD1. Trimming at V came to 4 bases and at J to 2 bases, leaving 10 bases not matched to a gene. Germline V gives CDR1 SGHRS, CDR2 YFSETQ. The CDR3 length is 16 residues. The DNA for the CDR3 is TGCGCCAGCAGCCGACTTCCGGGACAGGGCACCTACGAGCAGTACTTC. Translated, it gives CASSRLPGQGTYEQYF.

This clone came up a few times. This chain uses TRBV6-2 or TRBV6-3 with TRBJ1-6, with 10 bases matching TRBD1. This CDR3 is 15 amino acids long. Germline values: CDR1 MNHEY, CDR2 SVGEGT. J gave up 6 bases and V 4 bases, and 3 bases lay outside the gene matches. This chain's CDR3 is CASSSRDRGNSPLHF. In DNA, the CDR3 is TGTGCCAGCAGTTCCCGGGACAGGGGTAATTCACCCCTCCACTTT.

This chain links TRBV5-1 with TRBJ2-1, with TRBD1 as a possible D gene (6 bases). Germline loops: CDR1 SGHRS, CDR2 YFSETQ. V dropped 3 bases and J dropped 6 bases, with 13 bases sitting between them. This CDR3 is built from 14 residues. The CDR3 nucleotides read TGCGCCAGCAGCTCAGGGGACACACGCAATGAGCAGTTCTTC. Its translation is CASSSGDTRNEQFF. The full variable domain, in which reference TRBV5-1 and TRBJ2-1 provide the parts outside the CDR3, is KAGVTQTPRYLIKTRGQQVTLSCSPISGHRSVSWYQQTPGQGLQFLFEYFSETQRNKGNFPGRFSGRQFSNSRSEMNVSTLELGDSALYLCASSSGDTRNEQFFGPGTRLTVL.

This clone turned up a few times. This chain uses TRBV23-1 with TRBJ1-5; possible D gene TRBD1, 6 bases. TRBV23-1 is filed as an ORF, its function uncertain. With 0 bases removed from V and 8 bases from J, the gap between germline ends came to 23 bases. This CDR3 has 18 residues. The DNA of the CDR3 is TGCGCCAGCAGTCAATCATCTTGCGGCAGGGGAAATGGGAAGCCCCAGCATTTT. It codes for CASSQSSCGRGNGKPQHF.

This clone is a singleton in its sample. This chain links TRBV6-5 with TRBJ2-7; 9 bases line up with TRBD2. CDR1 and CDR2 from the germline V gene are MNHEY and SVGAGI. This CDR3 contains 15 residues. V lost 6 bases to trimming and J lost 7 bases; unmatched junction nucleotides: 13. CDR3 sequence reads: CASRPDGGRAGEQYF. The CDR3 DNA sequence: TGTGCCAGCAGACCGGACGGCGGGAGGGCCGGGGAGCAGTACTTC.

The V gene is TRBV27, the J gene TRBJ2-1, with a possible D match to TRBD2 (5 bases). Germline V gene sequence: CDR1 MNHEY, CDR2 SMNVEV (reference sequence). The CDR3 consists of 15 residues. V shed 5 bases and J shed 8 bases, with 19 bases lying between them. CDR3 region: CASSPRLPLRDEQFF. The CDR3 nucleotides are TGTGCCAGCAGTCCCCGACTACCTCTTAGAGATGAGCAGTTCTTC.